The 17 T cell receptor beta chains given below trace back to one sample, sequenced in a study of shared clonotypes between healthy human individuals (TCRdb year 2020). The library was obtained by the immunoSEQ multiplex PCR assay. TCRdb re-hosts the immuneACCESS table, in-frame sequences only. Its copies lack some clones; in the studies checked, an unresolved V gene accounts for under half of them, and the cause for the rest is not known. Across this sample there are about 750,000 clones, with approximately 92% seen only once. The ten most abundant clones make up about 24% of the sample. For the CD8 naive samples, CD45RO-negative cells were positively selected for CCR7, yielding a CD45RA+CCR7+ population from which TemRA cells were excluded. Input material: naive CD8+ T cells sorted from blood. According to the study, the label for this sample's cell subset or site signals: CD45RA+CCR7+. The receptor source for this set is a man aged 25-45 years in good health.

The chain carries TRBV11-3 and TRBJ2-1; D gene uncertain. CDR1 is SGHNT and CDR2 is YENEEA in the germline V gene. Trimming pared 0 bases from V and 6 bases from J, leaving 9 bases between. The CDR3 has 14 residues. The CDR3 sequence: CASSLDRYGNEQFF. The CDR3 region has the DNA TGTGCCAGCAGCTTAGATCGTTACGGCAATGAGCAGTTCTTC. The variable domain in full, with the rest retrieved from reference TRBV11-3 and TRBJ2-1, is EAGVVQSPRYKIIEKKQPVAFWCNPISGHNTLYWYLQNLGQGPELLIRYENEEAVDDSQLPKDRFSAERLKGVDSTLKIQPAELGDSAVYLCASSLDRYGNEQFFGPGTRLTVL.

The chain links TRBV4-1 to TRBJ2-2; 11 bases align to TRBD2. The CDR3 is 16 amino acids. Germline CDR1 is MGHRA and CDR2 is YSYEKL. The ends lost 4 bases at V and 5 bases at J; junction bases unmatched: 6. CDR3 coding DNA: TGCGCCAGCAGCCCCACTAGCGGGAGTAGAACCGGGGAGCTGTTTTTT. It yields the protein CASSPTSGSRTGELFF.

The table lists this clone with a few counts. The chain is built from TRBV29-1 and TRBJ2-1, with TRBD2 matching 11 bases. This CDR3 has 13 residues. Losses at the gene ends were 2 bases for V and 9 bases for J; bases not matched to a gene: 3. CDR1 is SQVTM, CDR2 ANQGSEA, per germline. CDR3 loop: CSVETSGSSEQFF. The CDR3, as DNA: TGCAGCGTTGAAACTAGCGGGAGTTCTGAGCAGTTCTTC.

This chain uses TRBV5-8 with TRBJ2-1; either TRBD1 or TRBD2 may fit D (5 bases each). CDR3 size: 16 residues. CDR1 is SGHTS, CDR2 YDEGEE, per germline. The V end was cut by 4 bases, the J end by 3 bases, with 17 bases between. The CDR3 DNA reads TGTGCCAGCAGCCCGATACCCGGGACCGGCTACAATGAGCAGTTCTTC. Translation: CASSPIPGTGYNEQFF.

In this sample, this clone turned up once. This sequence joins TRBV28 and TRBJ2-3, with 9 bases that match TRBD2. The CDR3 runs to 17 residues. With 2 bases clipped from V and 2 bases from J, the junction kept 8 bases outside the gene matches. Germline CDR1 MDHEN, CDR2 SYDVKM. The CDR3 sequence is CASSLNPSGVDTDTQYF. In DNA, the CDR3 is TGTGCCAGCAGTTTAAATCCTAGCGGGGTAGACACAGATACGCAGTATTTT. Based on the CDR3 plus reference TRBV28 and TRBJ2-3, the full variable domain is DVKVTQSSRYLVKRTGEKVFLECVQDMDHENMFWYRQDPGLGLRLIYFSYDVKMKEKGDIPEGYSVSREKKERFSLILESASTNQTSMYLCASSLNPSGVDTDTQYFGPGTRLTVL.

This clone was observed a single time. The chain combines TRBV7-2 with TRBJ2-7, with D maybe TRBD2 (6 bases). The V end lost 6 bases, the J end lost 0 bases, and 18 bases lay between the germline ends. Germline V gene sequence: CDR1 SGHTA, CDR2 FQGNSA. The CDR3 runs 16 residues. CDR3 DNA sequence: TGTGCCAGCAGAGAAGGAGGAGGGCTAAGCTCCTACGAGCAGTACTTC. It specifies CASREGGGLSSYEQYF.

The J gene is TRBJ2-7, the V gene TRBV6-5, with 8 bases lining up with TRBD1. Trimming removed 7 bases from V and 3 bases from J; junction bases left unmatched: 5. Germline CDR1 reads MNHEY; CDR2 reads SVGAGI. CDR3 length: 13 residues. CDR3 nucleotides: TGTGCCAGCACCCACACAGGGGGCTACGAGCAGTACTTC. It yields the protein CASTHTGGYEQYF.

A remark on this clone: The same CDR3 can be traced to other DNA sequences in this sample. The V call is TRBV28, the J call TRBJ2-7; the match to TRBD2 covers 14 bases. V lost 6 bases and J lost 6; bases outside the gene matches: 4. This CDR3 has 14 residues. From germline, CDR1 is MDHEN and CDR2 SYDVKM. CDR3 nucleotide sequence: TGTGCCAGCAGCCCGGGACTAGCGGGAGTCGAGCAGTACTTC. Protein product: CASSPGLAGVEQYF.

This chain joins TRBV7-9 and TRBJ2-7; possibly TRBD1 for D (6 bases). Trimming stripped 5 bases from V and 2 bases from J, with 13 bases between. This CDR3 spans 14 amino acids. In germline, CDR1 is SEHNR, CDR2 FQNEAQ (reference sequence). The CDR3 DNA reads TGTGCCAGCAGCCGAACAGGGACGCCCTACGAGCAGTACTTC. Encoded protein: CASSRTGTPYEQYF.

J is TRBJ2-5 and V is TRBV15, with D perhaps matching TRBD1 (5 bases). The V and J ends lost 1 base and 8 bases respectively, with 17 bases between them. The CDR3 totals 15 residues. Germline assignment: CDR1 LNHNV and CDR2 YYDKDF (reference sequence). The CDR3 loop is CATSRVGTGVFTQYF. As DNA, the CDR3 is TGTGCCACCAGCAGAGTGGGTACAGGTGTTTTTACCCAGTACTTC.

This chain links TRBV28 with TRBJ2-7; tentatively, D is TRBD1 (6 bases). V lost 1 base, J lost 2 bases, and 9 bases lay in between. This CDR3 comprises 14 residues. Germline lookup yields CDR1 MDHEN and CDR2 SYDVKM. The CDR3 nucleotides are TGTGCCAGCAGTTTATTACAGGGTACCTACGAGCAGTACTTC. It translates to CASSLLQGTYEQYF.

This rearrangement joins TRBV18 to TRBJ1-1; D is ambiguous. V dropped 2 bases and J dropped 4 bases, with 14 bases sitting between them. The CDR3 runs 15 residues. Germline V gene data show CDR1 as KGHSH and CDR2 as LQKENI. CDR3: CASSPTIRTVTEAFF. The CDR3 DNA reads TGTGCCAGCTCACCAACAATTCGAACCGTCACTGAAGCTTTCTTT.

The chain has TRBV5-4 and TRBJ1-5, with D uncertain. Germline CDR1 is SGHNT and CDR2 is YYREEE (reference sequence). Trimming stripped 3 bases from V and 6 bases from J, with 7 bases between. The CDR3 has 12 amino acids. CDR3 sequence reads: CASSWQGQPQHF. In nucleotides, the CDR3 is TGTGCCAGCAGCTGGCAAGGTCAGCCCCAGCATTTT. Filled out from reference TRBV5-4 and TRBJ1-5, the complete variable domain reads ETGVTQSPTHLIKTRGQQVTLRCSSQSGHNTVSWYQQALGQGPQFIFQYYREEENGRGNFPPRFSGLQFPNYSSELNVNALELDDSALYLCASSWQGQPQHFGDGTRLSIL.

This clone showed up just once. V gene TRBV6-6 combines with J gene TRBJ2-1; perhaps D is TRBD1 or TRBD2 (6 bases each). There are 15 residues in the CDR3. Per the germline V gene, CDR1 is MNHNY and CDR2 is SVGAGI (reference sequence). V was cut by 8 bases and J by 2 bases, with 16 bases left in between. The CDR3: CASEDIGGPYNEQFF. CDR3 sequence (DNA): TGTGCCAGCGAGGATATTGGGGGGCCCTACAATGAGCAGTTCTTC.

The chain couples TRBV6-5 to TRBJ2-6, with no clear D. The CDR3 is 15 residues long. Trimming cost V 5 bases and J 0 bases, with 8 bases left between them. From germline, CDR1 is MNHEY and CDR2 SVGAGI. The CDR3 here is CASSTTFSGANVLTF. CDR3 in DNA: TGTGCCAGCAGTACAACGTTCTCTGGGGCCAACGTCCTGACTTTC.

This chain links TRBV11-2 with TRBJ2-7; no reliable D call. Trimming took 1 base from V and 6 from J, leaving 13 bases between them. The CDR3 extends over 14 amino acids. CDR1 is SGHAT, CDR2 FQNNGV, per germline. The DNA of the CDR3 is TGTGCCAGCAGCTTAGGTCCATCCTGGGGCGAGCAGTACTTC. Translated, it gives CASSLGPSWGEQYF.

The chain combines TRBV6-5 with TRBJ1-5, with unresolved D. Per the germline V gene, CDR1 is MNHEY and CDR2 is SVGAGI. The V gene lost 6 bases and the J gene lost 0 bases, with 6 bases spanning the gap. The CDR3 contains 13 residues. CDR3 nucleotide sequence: TGTGCCAGCAGCCTGAGTAGCAATCAGCCCCAGCATTTT. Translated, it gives CASSLSSNQPQHF.